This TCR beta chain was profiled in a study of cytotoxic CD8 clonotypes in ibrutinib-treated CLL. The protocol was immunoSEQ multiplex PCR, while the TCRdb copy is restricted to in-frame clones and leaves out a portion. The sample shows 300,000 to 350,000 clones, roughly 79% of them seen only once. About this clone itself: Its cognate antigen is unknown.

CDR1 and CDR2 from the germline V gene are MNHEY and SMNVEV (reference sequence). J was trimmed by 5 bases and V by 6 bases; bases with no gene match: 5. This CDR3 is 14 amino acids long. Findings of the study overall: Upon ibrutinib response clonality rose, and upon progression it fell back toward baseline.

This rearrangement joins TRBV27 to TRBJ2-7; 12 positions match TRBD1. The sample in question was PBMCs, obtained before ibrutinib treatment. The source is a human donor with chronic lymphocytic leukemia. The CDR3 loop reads CASRGTGGKNEQYF. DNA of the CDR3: TGTGCCAGCAGGGGGACAGGGGGCAAAAACGAGCAGTACTTC.